This T cell receptor beta chain was captured in a study of patients and donors after allogeneic stem cell transplantation. Per germline, CDR1 SGHNT and CDR2 YYREEE (reference sequence). J gave up 5 bases and V 1 base, and 10 bases lay outside the gene matches. There are 16 residues in the CDR3. MiXCR, run by TCRdb on the RT-PCR reads, gives a single entry per CDR3 protein. The sample has about a million distinct CDR3 sequences, roughly 18% seen once. This TCR came from a human donor who was either an allogeneic HSCT recipient or a stem cell or donor lymphocyte infusion donor (not recorded which). It is not recorded whose cells these are; they may come from a transplant donor. Sequenced material: blood, either unsorted or a sorted T cell fraction (not recorded which). This chain uses TRBV5-4 with TRBJ2-7; 9 nucleotides line up with TRBD1. CDR3 amino acids: CASSLLTGQGIDEQYF. As DNA, the CDR3 is TGTGCCAGCAGCTTGTTGACTGGACAGGGGATCGACGAGCAGTACTTC.